This T cell receptor beta chain was sequenced during a study of blood T cell repertoires in COVID-19. Study-wide context: The samples span acute and convalescent COVID-19 from the United States, Italy and Spain. The analysed material was cDNA or gDNA that came from T cells, B-cell-depleted T cells, or PBMCs.

Assay: immunoSEQ multiplex PCR; the TCRdb copy retains only in-frame clones and omits some. The sample includes about 70,000 clones, around 87% of them seen just once. V gave up 9 bases and J gave up 5 bases; unmatched junction bases: 11. This CDR3 has 14 amino acids. The germline gives CDR1 SGHNT, CDR2 YYREEE (reference sequence). Sequencing was done on a sample of peripheral blood. This receptor was taken from a woman younger than 30 with acute or convalescent COVID-19. The chain employs TRBV5-4 and TRBJ2-7; 10 positions agree with TRBD1. CDR3 DNA sequence: TGTGCCACGTCAACCGGGACAGGGGTCCACGAGCAGTACTTC. This sequence encodes CATSTGTGVHEQYF.